Each of the 6 T cell receptor beta chains below was sequenced from the same sample in a study of blood T cell repertoires in COVID-19. The assay was immunoSEQ multiplex PCR, and TCRdb's table has in-frame clones only and misses some. This table has around 400,000 clones, nearly 90% appearing once. Input material: PBMCs or T cells enriched from blood (not recorded which). These receptors were taken from a woman aged 18-29 years who had been exposed to COVID-19.

The J gene is TRBJ1-1, the V gene TRBV11-1, with D possibly matching TRBD1 (6 bases). Trimming removed 3 bases at V and 5 bases at J, with 7 bases between. Germline V CDR1 and CDR2: SGHAT, FQDESV (reference sequence). The CDR3 covers 12 residues. The CDR3 spells CASSFDRTEAFF. The DNA of the CDR3 is TGTGCCAGCAGCTTCGACAGGACTGAAGCTTTCTTT.

The chain recombines TRBV7-2 with TRBJ1-6; 12 nucleotides agree with TRBD1. V lost 5 bases, J lost 7 bases, and 6 bases stayed unmatched. Germline V gene sequence: CDR1 SGHTA, CDR2 FQGNSA. The CDR3 runs to 16 residues. CDR3 sequence (DNA): TGTGCCAGCAGCGCTACCGGGACAGGGGGCAATTCACCCCTCCACTTT. It codes for CASSATGTGGNSPLHF.

CDR3 nucleotides: TGTGCCAGCAGCGACTCTATAGCGGTGGTCAGTACAGATACGCAGTATTTT. Translation gives CASSDSIAVVSTDTQYF. The chain couples TRBV9 to TRBJ2-3; maybe TRBD2 (6 bases). Per the germline V gene, CDR1 is SGDLS and CDR2 is YYNGEE. The ends were cut back, 3 bases at V and 3 bases at J, with 20 bases in the middle. The CDR3 sequence is 17 residues long.

The J gene is TRBJ1-1, the V gene TRBV28; maybe TRBD1 (5 bases). V was pared by 4 bases and J by 2 bases, with 17 bases between. From germline, CDR1 is MDHEN and CDR2 SYDVKM. The CDR3 length is 16 residues. This CDR3 reads CASSSPRGHINTEAFF. The CDR3 DNA is TGTGCCAGCAGTTCCCCGCGGGGCCATATTAACACTGAAGCTTTCTTT. The variable domain in full, with the rest retrieved from reference TRBV28 and TRBJ1-1, is DVKVTQSSRYLVKRTGEKVFLECVQDMDHENMFWYRQDPGLGLRLIYFSYDVKMKEKGDIPEGYSVSREKKERFSLILESASTNQTSMYLCASSSPRGHINTEAFFGQGTRLTVV.

This clone was counted once. J is TRBJ1-2 and V is TRBV6-5; TRBD1 matches at 8 bases. Germline loops: CDR1 MNHEY, CDR2 SVGAGI. CDR3 length equals 12 residues. The CDR3 sequence is CGSRGLDYGYTF. The CDR3 DNA follows: TGTGGAAGCAGGGGGCTAGACTATGGCTACACCTTC.

This rearrangement joins TRBV28 to TRBJ2-5; D perhaps matches TRBD2 (6 bases). The CDR3 sequence is 16 residues long. Trimming shortened V by 4 bases and J by 3 bases, and 18 bases separated the two germline ends. CDR1 MDHEN and CDR2 SYDVKM come from the germline V gene. The CDR3 is CASSYLAGSGEETQYF. The CDR3 nucleotides read TGTGCCAGCAGTTATCTCGCGGGGAGTGGGGAAGAGACCCAGTACTTC.